This TCR beta chain was captured by sequencing in a study of blood T cell repertoires in COVID-19 (dated by TCRdb to the early 2020s). Looking at the study overall: Collaborator samples came from the United States, Italy and Spain and covered acute and convalescent phases of COVID-19. Sample metadata almost always included a de-identified subject ID, COVID-19 status, age in years and sex. The prospective study material was composed of cDNA or gDNA derived from T cells, B-cell-depleted T cells, or PBMCs. The repertoires were released in a freely available public database intended as a resource for research on the immune response to SARS-CoV-2. The dataset comprised deeply sampled blood TCRbeta repertoires from subjects exposed to, actively infected with, or recovered from COVID-19. Where HLA class I and class II types were available, the types were taken from metadata supplied by the sample provider, not from assay-based typing. Samples were obtained from the ongoing ImmuneRACE study (first 160 participants) and from over 1,000 subjects provided by 6 global collaborators.

A word on this clone: This clone's antigen is unknown. Base qualities were left out, and no much larger clone turns up one base away.

On the study overall, not on this receptor specifically: The amount of clinical and demographic metadata varied by source and participant and was provided uncurated.

TCRbeta CDR3 regions were amplified from genomic DNA by means of the immunoSEQ Assay, a bias-controlled multiplex PCR. On the study's bioinformatics: The number of nucleated cells in each sample was estimated from the amplification of reference gene primers within the assay. Sequence reads were collapsed and filtered to measure the absolute abundance of every unique TCRbeta CDR3 rearrangement. For each sample, productive Simpson clonality was calculated as the square root of Simpson's diversity index across productive rearrangements. TCRdb retrieved this table from immuneACCESS and kept in-frame rearrangements only. Not all clones are present; in checked studies, unresolved V genes account for under half, and no reason is known for the remainder. From that table come the V and J calls and clone size; the DNA was used to work out D and trimming. Across this sample there are approximately 210,000 clones, with over 65% seen only once. The leading ten clones occupy about 2.5% of the sample.

Each collaborating institution followed its own protocols to collect whole blood in K2EDTA tubes. For TCRbeta analysis, collaborators shipped samples in one of three forms: frozen whole blood, isolated PBMCs, or DNA extracted from either of those sample types. Taken from cysteine to phenylalanine, the CDR3 has 15 residues. The sequence is cut down to CDR3 DNA, 45 bases in frame from base 1. Trimming removed 0 bases from V and 1 base from J, leaving 6 bases between the germline ends. Looking up the germline V gene yields CDR1 KGHSH and CDR2 LQKENI. This receptor was obtained from an older woman with active or convalescent COVID-19. What was sequenced was peripheral blood. The chain links TRBV18 with TRBJ2-2; the D segment could be TRBD1, given 5 matching bases. The DNA reads TGTGCCAGCTCACCACCAGGGGTGAACACCGGGGAGCTGTTTTTT. Translated, it gives CASSPPGVNTGELFF.